This TCR beta chain was documented in a study of T-cell reconstitution after alpha-beta-depleted transplantation in children. Study results and caveats: Alpha-beta T cells about two months after transplant reportedly derived from several hundred expanded graft clones. One year post-transplant, T-cell counts and diversity were largely derived from T cells produced anew. There were some patients whose high TCRbeta diversity at day 60 came from surviving recipient T cells and thymic progenitors.

This clonotype has just a few counts. Its target is not known. Unique molecular identifiers were incorporated during preparation of the TCRbeta library. MiXCR, run by TCRdb on the PCR reads, gives a single entry per CDR3 protein. The data show hundreds of thousands of distinct CDR3 sequences, with approximately 14% seen just once and 0.65% to 0.9% held by the top ten. The length of the CDR3 is 18 residues. CDR1 is SGHKS, CDR2 YYEKEE, per germline (reference sequence). Germline trimming cut 4 bases from V and 3 bases from J; bases unmatched to any gene: 10. The specimen comprised PBMCs, sampled before TCRalphabeta/CD19-depleted stem cell transplant. This rearrangement joins TRBV5-5 to TRBJ2-3; 14 nucleotides agree with TRBD2. The receptor was derived from a girl aged 2 to 9 with congenital amegakaryocytic thrombocytopenia, due to receive a stem cell transplant. The CDR3 reads CASSETSGRAIETDTQYF. CDR3 nucleotide sequence: TGTGCCAGCAGCGAGACTAGCGGGAGGGCCATTGAGACAGATACGCAGTATTTT.